This T cell receptor (beta chain) was captured in a study of T-cell reconstitution after alpha-beta-depleted transplantation in children. There are 13 residues in the CDR3. The germline gives CDR1 DFQATT, CDR2 SNEGSKA (reference sequence). V lost 3 bases and J lost 6; bases outside the gene matches: 5. This clonotype was recorded at least ten times. Preparation of the TCRbeta library used unique molecular identifiers. TCRdb recomputed calls from the PCR reads with MiXCR, one row per CDR3 protein. The sample lists hundreds of thousands of distinct CDR3 sequences, 16% occurring once. Sample: PBMCs from the stem cell graft donor, taken from the stem cell graft. The chain joins TRBV20-1 to TRBJ2-7; 10 nucleotides align to TRBD1. This TCR derives from a human donor who donated a stem cell graft to a child with acute myeloid leukemia. CDR3 in DNA: TGCAGTGCTAGGACAGGGGGCATCGGCGAGCAGTACGTC. The encoded protein is CSARTGGIGEQYV.